The entry that follows covers one T cell receptor beta chain sequence. Using immunoSEQ multiplex PCR, the repertoire was profiled, and TCRdb retains in-frame clones only, with some absent. The sample lists approximately 40,000 clones; 85% to 90% were seen once. This specimen belongs to a study of T cell changes during pregnancy in multiple sclerosis. This CDR3 is built from 16 residues. Germline V gives CDR1 SGHNT, CDR2 YYREEE (reference sequence). V shed 3 bases, J shed 2 bases, and the junction held 4 bases outside the gene matches. The specimen comprised CD4+ T cells from peripheral blood mononuclear cells, sampled before pregnancy. The V gene is TRBV5-4, the J gene TRBJ2-5, with TRBD2 matching over 13 bases. The receptor's source is a female donor with multiple sclerosis, enrolled in a pregnancy study. The CDR3 bases are TGTGCCAGCAGCTCAAAGGGACTAGCGGGGCAAGAGACCCAGTACTTC. Translated: CASSSKGLAGQETQYF.